This T cell receptor (beta chain) was identified during a study of blood T cell repertoires in COVID-19. The V gene's germline CDR1 is SGHKS and CDR2 YYEKEE (reference sequence). CDR3 length: 14 amino acids. The V gene lost 3 bases and the J gene lost 8 bases, with 14 bases spanning the gap. Sequenced by immunoSEQ multiplex PCR; TCRdb stores in-frame clones only, minus some. The table includes about 190,000 clones, 80% detected once. Input material: peripheral blood. The sequence was obtained from a man between 60 and 75 years old with acute or convalescent COVID-19. V and J are TRBV5-5 and TRBJ2-2; a possible D gene is TRBD1 (6 bases). The chain's CDR3 is CASSWEQGVGELFF. CDR3 in DNA: TGTGCCAGCAGCTGGGAACAGGGTGTAGGGGAGCTGTTTTTT. Using reference TRBV5-5 and TRBJ2-2 for the parts outside the CDR3, the full variable domain is DAGVTQSPTHLIKTRGQQVTLRCSPISGHKSVSWYQQVLGQGPQFIFQYYEKEERGRGNFPDRFSARQFPNYSSELNVNALLLGDSALYLCASSWEQGVGELFFGEGSRLTVL.